Shown below are 5 T cell receptor beta chains from a single sample sequenced in a study of cytomegalovirus exposure and HLA in healthy donors. Vbeta (60) and Jbeta (13) primers were used in the PCR. Using immunoSEQ multiplex PCR, the repertoire was profiled, and TCRdb retains in-frame clones only, with some absent. The sample carries around 160,000 clones, 70% to 80% recorded once. The sequenced sample consisted of PBMCs. The receptor source for this set is a man aged 35 to 55 in good health and CMV-seropositive.

This chain joins TRBV5-1 and TRBJ1-1; D perhaps matches TRBD1 (5 bases). The V gene lost 2 bases and the J gene lost 0 bases, with 8 bases spanning the gap. The CDR3 contains 14 residues. From germline, CDR1 is SGHRS and CDR2 YFSETQ. The CDR3 spells CASSFTGLNTEAFF. In nucleotides, the CDR3 is TGCGCCAGCAGCTTTACAGGACTGAACACTGAAGCTTTCTTT.

This clone was recorded only once. The gene calls are TRBV5-1 and TRBJ1-5, with D unresolved. The V gene's germline CDR1 is SGHRS and CDR2 YFSETQ. This CDR3 spans 15 amino acids. The germline V and J ends were trimmed by 0 bases and 0 bases, with 7 bases remaining between them. CDR3 nucleotides: TGCGCCAGCAGCTTGGACGGTCATAGCAATCAGCCCCAGCATTTT. Protein product: CASSLDGHSNQPQHF.

The V and J genes are TRBV1 and TRBJ2-1; TRBD2, the table's D call, lacks a check against the DNA. TRBV1 constitutes a pseudogene. The CDR3 loop spans 15 amino acids. The CDR3 DNA follows: TGCACCAGCAGCCAACTAGCGGGAGGGTGTAATGAGCAGTTCTTC. Translated, it gives CTSSQLAGGCNEQFF.

The chain is built from TRBV4-2 and TRBJ2-7, with a possible D match to TRBD2 (5 bases). Germline CDR1 reads LGHNA; CDR2 reads YNFKEQ. V lost 1 base and J lost 7, with 17 bases in between. The CDR3 runs to 15 residues. Here the CDR3 reads CASSQGLAGEREQYF. The CDR3 nucleotides are TGTGCCAGCAGCCAAGGGCTAGCAGGCGAGAGGGAGCAGTACTTC.

Comments on this clone: Mismatch with germline at one junction end may stem from a read error. This rearrangement joins TRBV2 to TRBJ2-6, with D possibly matching TRBD2 (6 bases). This CDR3 contains 16 residues. In germline, CDR1 is SNHLY, CDR2 FYNNEI. The CDR3 DNA reads TGTGCCAGCACGCAGCGGGTCTCTTCCGGGGCCAACGGCCTGACTTTC. The encoded protein is CASTQRVSSGANGLTF.